A single TCR beta chain is shown here with its context. V shed 3 bases and J shed 0 bases, with 9 bases lying between them. Germline-derived CDR1 and CDR2 are KGHSH and LQKENI. The length of the CDR3 is 14 residues. TCRdb processed the 5' RACE reads anew with MiXCR; each CDR3 protein has one entry. The sample lists over 300,000 distinct CDR3 sequences, 20% to 25% occurring once. This sample is part of a study of T-cell memory formation after mild COVID-19. The origin of this receptor is a man between 18 and 29 years old who had mild COVID-19 (a few samples of this study predate the infection). Cell type and time point are not known. V and J are TRBV18 and TRBJ2-7; D is tentatively TRBD1 or TRBD2 (5 bases each). The sample taken for sequencing was PBMCs or a T cell subset sorted from them (not recorded which). The CDR3 sequence: CASSPGPDSYEQYF. DNA of the CDR3: TGTGCCAGCTCACCGGGACCGGACTCCTACGAGCAGTACTTC.